This TCR beta chain came from a study of blood T cell repertoires in COVID-19. Study context: Each recovered donor of Cohort 3 presented with two negative PCRs, clearance, or symptom resolution. Samples taken during acute and convalescent COVID-19 were collected in the United States, Italy and Spain.

Participants came from about 24 US areas, aged roughly 18 to 90 years. As handled by the study authors: Quantification of nucleated cells was approximated via reference gene primer amplification. The assay was immunoSEQ multiplex PCR, and TCRdb's table has in-frame clones only and misses some. That table gives V, J and clone size, and the DNA gave D and trimming. This table holds approximately 250,000 clones, approximately 90% found once. This CDR3 comprises 15 residues. The V gene's germline CDR1 is KGHSH and CDR2 LQKENI. Germline trimming cut 0 bases from V and 2 bases from J; bases unmatched to any gene: 2.

This receptor was obtained from an older woman in a cohort exposed to, infected with or recovered from COVID-19 (not recorded which). The genes are TRBV18 and TRBJ2-3; 7 nucleotides align to TRBD1. The source material was PBMCs or T cells enriched from blood (not recorded which). CDR3 protein: CASSPPGQLTDTQYF. CDR3 coding DNA: TGTGCCAGCTCACCACCGGGACAGCTCACAGATACGCAGTATTTT.